The 31 T cell receptor beta chains presented below share a single source sample, sequenced in a study of T cells after yellow fever vaccination (dated by TCRdb to the late 2010s). Library preparation was by 5' RACE. TCRdb lists the instrument as Illumina HiSeq 2500. TCRdb handled the public reads itself, with Q25 trimming in fastp and clone calling in MiXCR, and kept productive beta chains. Identical CDR3 protein sequences are pooled into one entry, listed with their most common genes and DNA. This sample has 35,000 to 55,000 distinct CDR3 sequences in its table, and more than 6% of those were observed once. Over 9.5% of the sample is taken by the ten largest. The label giving this sample's treatment or condition can be read as: live attenuated yellow fever vaccine strain. The sequencing used PBMCs, either bulk or a sorted T-cell subset (CD4+, CD8+, memory, or dextramer-sorted; not recorded which), collected 45 days after the yellow fever booster vaccination. Receptor source: a man aged 25-45 years who received the YFV17D yellow fever vaccine.

The CDR3 nucleotides read TGTGCCAGCAGCTCTCGAGGGGTGCCCGGAGGCTACACCTTC. This gives the protein CASSSRGVPGGYTF. This chain links TRBV28 with TRBJ1-2; D may be TRBD1 (5 bases). In germline, CDR1 is MDHEN, CDR2 SYDVKM. V lost 6 bases and J lost 8, with 19 bases in between. The CDR3 length is 14 residues.

The chain joins TRBV27 to TRBJ2-7; possibly TRBD1 or TRBD2 for D (5 bases each). Trimming took 5 bases from V and 2 from J, leaving 19 bases between them. Germline CDR1 and CDR2: MNHEY and SMNVEV (reference sequence). The CDR3 sequence is 16 residues long. The CDR3 DNA reads as TGTGCCAGCAGTCCAAGCCCCGGGGCAGGGACCTACGAGCAGTACTTC. This encodes CASSPSPGAGTYEQYF.

This clonotype was recorded at least ten times. CDR3: CASSSGTSRSEQFF. The DNA of the CDR3 is TGCGCCAGCAGCTCGGGGACTAGTAGGAGTGAGCAGTTCTTC. The chain employs TRBV5-1 and TRBJ2-1; TRBD2 aligns across 8 bases. After removal of 3 bases from V and 9 bases from J, the junction contained 8 bases not matched to a gene. Germline V CDR1 and CDR2: SGHRS, YFSETQ. This CDR3 has 14 residues. Combining the CDR3 with reference TRBV5-1 and TRBJ2-1 gives the whole variable domain KAGVTQTPRYLIKTRGQQVTLSCSPISGHRSVSWYQQTPGQGLQFLFEYFSETQRNKGNFPGRFSGRQFSNSRSEMNVSTLELGDSALYLCASSSGTSRSEQFFGPGTRLTVL.

The chain has TRBV27 and TRBJ1-2, with no clear D. V gave up 2 bases and J gave up 4 bases, with 11 bases separating them. Germline V CDR1 and CDR2: MNHEY, SMNVEV (reference sequence). The CDR3 is made up of 14 amino acids. DNA for the CDR3: TGTGCCAGCAGTTTAATGAACGGACTCTATGGCTACACCTTC. Protein product: CASSLMNGLYGYTF.

This clonotype turned up a few times. The chain has TRBV6-2 or TRBV6-3 and TRBJ2-7; 9 bases fit TRBD1. This CDR3 has 14 residues. Germline V lookup: CDR1 MNHEY, CDR2 SVGEGT. Losses at the gene ends were 8 bases for V and 3 bases for J; bases not matched to a gene: 8. The CDR3, as DNA: TGTGCCAGCGAAACCGGACAGGGGCTCTACGAGCAGTACTTC. Translating gives CASETGQGLYEQYF.

This clonotype came up a few times. V is TRBV6-2 or TRBV6-3 and J is TRBJ2-3, with a possible D match to TRBD1 (6 bases). The CDR3 contains 14 residues. V dropped 4 bases and J dropped 3 bases, with 11 bases sitting between them. The germline V gene has CDR1 MNHEY and CDR2 SVGEGT. The CDR3: CASSWDKTTDTQYF. The CDR3 DNA reads as TGTGCCAGCAGTTGGGACAAAACGACAGATACGCAGTATTTT.

This clonotype was detected many times. V is TRBV7-9 and J is TRBJ2-7; tentative D call: TRBD1 (6 bases). Deletions cut 5 bases from V and 3 bases from J, with 14 bases between. Germline V lookup: CDR1 SEHNR, CDR2 FQNEAQ (reference sequence). The CDR3 spans 14 residues. The CDR3 spells CASSLRGGFYEQYF. CDR3 DNA sequence: TGTGCCAGCAGCCTCAGGGGTGGGTTCTACGAGCAGTACTTC.

This clonotype came up a few times. The J gene is TRBJ1-5, the V gene TRBV20-1; D remains ambiguous. V lost 5 bases to trimming and J lost 0 bases, with 8 bases between them. Germline V gives CDR1 DFQATT, CDR2 SNEGSKA (reference sequence). The CDR3 contains 13 residues. This CDR3 reads CSAAVNSNQPQHF. The CDR3 DNA reads as TGCAGTGCTGCCGTTAATAGCAATCAGCCCCAGCATTTT.

This clonotype has ten or more counts. This CDR3 reads CASSRGVSGNTIYF. The CDR3 nucleotides are TGTGCCAGCTCTCGCGGGGTCTCTGGAAACACCATATATTTT. V and J are TRBV18 and TRBJ1-3; D is unresolved. Trimming removed 6 bases from V and 0 bases from J, with 9 bases in between. Germline V gene data show CDR1 as KGHSH and CDR2 as LQKENI. There are 14 residues in the CDR3.

This clonotype was seen only a few times. The V gene is TRBV3-1, the J gene TRBJ1-1; D unclear. The V gene's germline CDR1 is LGHDT and CDR2 YNNKEL (reference sequence). Between the trimmed V and J ends, which lost 2 bases and 0 bases, there was a span of 10 bases. The CDR3 contains 15 residues. The CDR3 region has the DNA TGTGCCAGCAGCCAAAAGGAGGGTATGAACACTGAAGCTTTCTTT. This sequence encodes CASSQKEGMNTEAFF.

This clonotype has ten or more counts. The J gene is TRBJ1-1, the V gene TRBV6-4; D is unclear. Germline assignment: CDR1 MRHNA and CDR2 SNTAGT. The CDR3 spans 13 residues. The V end lost 2 bases, the J end lost 5 bases, and 9 bases lay between the germline ends. The chain's CDR3 is CASSDRMGTEAFF. The CDR3 bases are TGTGCCAGCAGTGACCGCATGGGGACTGAAGCTTTCTTT.

This rearrangement joins TRBV18 to TRBJ1-1; D unresolved. The V end was cut by 6 bases, the J end by 1 base, with 12 bases between. CDR1 KGHSH and CDR2 LQKENI come from the germline V gene. The CDR3 totals 14 residues. CDR3 nucleotide sequence: TGTGCCAGCTCCCGGGCAACGGGGAACACTGAAGCTTTCTTT. It codes for CASSRATGNTEAFF.

This clonotype was picked up many times. V and J are TRBV3-1 and TRBJ2-7; 8 nucleotides align to TRBD2. After removal of 5 bases from V and 5 bases from J, the junction contained 11 bases not matched to a gene. The CDR3 covers 15 residues. CDR1 is LGHDT, CDR2 YNNKEL, per germline (reference sequence). The CDR3 nucleotides are TGTGCCAGCAGCTTGACCGGGACTAGGACTAACGAGCAGTACTTC. Protein product: CASSLTGTRTNEQYF.

This clonotype appeared a few times. This chain joins TRBV10-3 and TRBJ1-4, with D possibly TRBD1 on 6 matching bases. The germline V and J ends were trimmed by 0 bases and 7 bases, with 12 bases remaining between them. CDR1 is ENHRY, CDR2 SYGVKD, per germline. The CDR3 covers 15 residues. The CDR3 coding sequence is TGTGCCATCAGTGAGTCTAGACAGGAAACTGAAAAACTGTTTTTT. Protein sequence: CAISESRQETEKLFF.

The J gene is TRBJ1-6, the V gene TRBV5-1; 7 bases are a match to TRBD1. The V gene's germline CDR1 is SGHRS and CDR2 YFSETQ. This CDR3 spans 14 amino acids. Trimming at V came to 2 bases and at J to 9 bases, leaving 5 bases not matched to a gene. CDR3 DNA sequence: TGCGCCAGCAGCTTCGCACAGGGGAGTTCACCCCTCCACTTT. It yields the protein CASSFAQGSSPLHF. The full variable domain, completed using reference TRBV5-1 and TRBJ1-6, is KAGVTQTPRYLIKTRGQQVTLSCSPISGHRSVSWYQQTPGQGLQFLFEYFSETQRNKGNFPGRFSGRQFSNSRSEMNVSTLELGDSALYLCASSFAQGSSPLHFGNGTRLTVT.

By share, this clonotype counts as medium-sized. The CDR3 is CASSWPNLAGGDTQYF. The CDR3 DNA sequence: TGTGCCAGCAGCTGGCCTAATCTAGCGGGAGGTGATACGCAGTATTTT. The genes are TRBV5-6 and TRBJ2-3; 11 bases are shared with TRBD2. Germline V gene lookup returns CDR1 SGHDT and CDR2 YYEEEE. J lost 6 bases, V lost 3 bases, and 9 bases had no gene match. The CDR3 sequence is 16 residues long.

This clonotype was detected only a few times. This chain connects TRBV4-3 to TRBJ2-3, with 10 bases fitting TRBD2. The J segment lost 8 bases and the V segment lost 0 bases, leaving 11 bases of the junction unmatched. The CDR3 contains 17 residues. CDR1 is LGHNA, CDR2 YSLEER, per germline. Written as DNA, the CDR3 is TGCGCCAGCAGCCAAGAGCGGGGTAGCGGGAGGCCGGGTACGCAGTATTTT. Protein sequence: CASSQERGSGRPGTQYF.

This clonotype was found many times. The chain recombines TRBV12-3 or TRBV12-4 with TRBJ1-3; D unresolved. The CDR3 is 15 amino acids. Trimming took off 4 bases at V and 0 bases at J, with 10 bases between the two ends. The CDR3 nucleotides are TGTGCCAGCAGTTCTTTGGACCTCTCTGGAAACACCATATATTTT. This encodes CASSSLDLSGNTIYF.

This clonotype was seen repeatedly, ten times or more. This chain uses TRBV21-1 with TRBJ2-2. TRBV21-1 is reported as a pseudogene. The CDR3 is 16 residues long. DNA of the CDR3: TGTGCCAGCAGCAAAGAATGTAGACCAGTTGCCGGGGAGCTGTTTTTT. Protein sequence: CASSKECRPVAGELFF.

Judged by abundance, this clonotype is medium-sized (0.01 to 0.1%). This chain links TRBV12-3 or TRBV12-4 with TRBJ2-1; TRBD2 might be the D (5 bases). The V gene lost 0 bases and the J gene lost 9 bases, with 9 bases spanning the gap. The CDR3 spans 13 residues. CDR3 loop: CASSLAGSAEQFF. CDR3 coding DNA: TGTGCCAGCAGTTTAGCGGGTAGCGCTGAGCAGTTCTTC.

CDR3 coding DNA: TGCGCCAGCAGTGCTTGGACACTCGAGGGGAATCAGCCCCAGCATTTT. This encodes CASSAWTLEGNQPQHF. V and J are TRBV10-2 and TRBJ1-5; perhaps TRBD1 as D (5 bases). Per germline, CDR1 WSHSY and CDR2 SAAADI. This CDR3 is built from 16 residues. Trimming stripped 4 bases from V and 4 bases from J, with 17 bases between.

This clonotype was counted ten times or more. This sequence joins TRBV4-1 and TRBJ2-2, with D uncertain. From germline, CDR1 is MGHRA and CDR2 YSYEKL. The CDR3 loop spans 15 amino acids. Trimming pared 5 bases from V and 3 bases from J, leaving 13 bases between. CDR3 residues: CASSFGPADTGELFF. The DNA of the CDR3 is TGCGCCAGCAGCTTTGGCCCGGCGGACACCGGGGAGCTGTTTTTT.

This clonotype was seen repeatedly, ten times or more. V usage is TRBV25-1 and J usage is TRBJ2-3, with a tentative D call TRBD2 (6 bases). Germline CDR1 is MGHDK and CDR2 is SYGVNS. The CDR3 has 16 residues. The ends were cut back, 0 bases at V and 8 bases at J, with 18 bases in the middle. CDR3 nucleotide sequence: TGTGCCAGCAGTGAATATTCCGGGGGTTGGTTAGGTACGCAGTATTTT. Amino acids: CASSEYSGGWLGTQYF. The full variable domain, completed using reference TRBV25-1 and TRBJ2-3, is EADIYQTPRYLVIGTGKKITLECSQTMGHDKMYWYQQDPGMELHLIHYSYGVNSTEKGDLSSESTVSRIRTEHFPLTLESARPSHTSQYLCASSEYSGGWLGTQYFGPGTRLTVL.

The gene calls are TRBV5-1 and TRBJ2-2, with D possibly TRBD1 on 6 matching bases. This CDR3 has 16 residues. Germline V CDR1 and CDR2: SGHRS, YFSETQ. Trimming cost V 0 bases and J 6 bases, with 15 bases left between them. In DNA form, the CDR3 reads TGCGCCAGCAGCTTGGGAAACACAGGGATCTCCGGGGAGCTGTTTTTT. Residues: CASSLGNTGISGELFF.

On this clonotype: This may stem from a read error, because a much larger clone lies one nucleotide away. The J gene is TRBJ2-1, the V gene TRBV20-1; a weak D match, TRBD2 (5 bases). The length of the CDR3 is 14 residues. The ends were cut back, 3 bases at V and 5 bases at J, with 14 bases in the middle. Per the germline V gene, CDR1 is DFQATT and CDR2 is SNEGSKA (reference sequence). CDR3 sequence (DNA): TGCAGTGCTAGCGAACCGGGAACCAACAATGAGCAGTTCTTC. Translation gives CSASEPGTNNEQFF.

This clonotype came up a few times. The J gene is TRBJ2-3, the V gene TRBV15; D call uncertain. The CDR3 is 13 residues long. V lost 0 bases and J 3 bases, leaving 4 bases between the germline ends. CDR1 and CDR2 (germline): LNHNV, YYDKDF (reference sequence). CDR3 protein: CATSRDLTDTQYF. The CDR3 nucleotides are TGTGCCACCAGCAGAGATTTGACAGATACGCAGTATTTT.

This clonotype appeared many times. The chain recombines TRBV12-3 or TRBV12-4 with TRBJ2-1, with D uncertain. This CDR3 contains 13 residues. V was trimmed by 1 base and J by 9 bases, leaving 10 bases between them. CDR3 DNA sequence: TGTGCCAGCAGTTTAGACGTTAAAGTTGAGCAGTTCTTC. As protein: CASSLDVKVEQFF.

At least ten counts were recorded for this clonotype. The V call is TRBV29-1, the J call TRBJ2-2; 8 bases are a match to TRBD1. V gave up 3 bases and J gave up 5 bases; unmatched junction bases: 8. CDR1 and CDR2 (germline): SQVTM, ANQGSEA. This CDR3 comprises 15 residues. The CDR3 nucleotides are TGCAGCGTTGAGGGCCAGGGGGCTGGGACCGGGGAGCTGTTTTTT. As protein: CSVEGQGAGTGELFF.

This clonotype was seen many times. The chain joins TRBV28 to TRBJ1-5; TRBD1 might be the D (5 bases). The V gene's germline CDR1 is MDHEN and CDR2 SYDVKM. V was pared by 4 bases and J by 7 bases, with 11 bases between. There are 13 residues in the CDR3. The CDR3 loop reads CASSSQGSQPQHF. The CDR3 region has the DNA TGTGCCAGCAGTTCCCAGGGTTCGCAGCCCCAGCATTTT.

This clonotype was seen many times. The chain combines TRBV24-1 with TRBJ2-1; D is perhaps TRBD2 (5 bases). The CDR3 consists of 15 residues. Trimming left V 1 base short and J 5 bases short, with 11 bases between. CDR1 is KGHDR and CDR2 is SFDVKD in the germline V gene. The CDR3, as DNA: TGTGCCACCAGTGATTTAGGAGGCCCCAACAATGAGCAGTTCTTC. Amino acid sequence: CATSDLGGPNNEQFF.

This clonotype was seen repeatedly, ten times or more. The chain carries TRBV12-3 or TRBV12-4 and TRBJ2-1; D perhaps matches TRBD2 (6 bases). The CDR3 consists of 14 residues. Trimming shortened V by 6 bases and J by 1 base, and 10 bases separated the two germline ends. CDR3 sequence (DNA): TGTGCCAGCAGCCCCGGACTATCCTACAATGAGCAGTTCTTC. Amino acids: CASSPGLSYNEQFF.